The following is a T cell receptor beta chain sequence with its context. These data are taken from a study of cytomegalovirus exposure and HLA in healthy donors. TCRdb's copy holds only in-frame clones and misses some; the assay was immunoSEQ multiplex PCR. The profile shows hundreds of thousands of clones, around 86% of them singletons. The donors were members of the roughly 120-subject validation cohort (separate from the 666-subject first cohort). This receptor was identified in a woman aged 18-29 years in good health and CMV-seropositive. Sequencing was done on a sample of PBMCs.

CDR3 residues: CASSSNPGGGLAGAPYEQYF. The CDR3 DNA is TGTGCCAGCAGCTCGAACCCAGGGGGAGGTCTAGCGGGAGCTCCGTACGAGCAGTACTTC. The gene calls are TRBV5-4 and TRBJ2-7, with TRBD2 identical over 10 bases. The junction had 22 bases not matched to a gene; V was cut back by 3 bases and J by 4 bases. The CDR3 has 20 residues. CDR1 is SGHNT and CDR2 is YYREEE in the germline V gene (reference sequence).